This T cell receptor (beta chain) was captured in a study of lymphopenia after photon versus proton radiotherapy. Points from the study as a whole: Better survival with proton therapy was suggested as possible, not demonstrated. Photon-treated patients lost naive T cells and TCR diversity; proton-treated stayed stable. In patients who died, overall survival fell as post-nadir TCR diversity dropped more.

TCRdb's table, derived via immunoSEQ multiplex PCR, lists solely in-frame clones and lacks some. The sample has some 70,000 clones, 87% seen once; the top ten hold 10% to 12%. The CDR3 has 12 residues. Between the trimmed V and J ends, which lost 3 bases and 7 bases, there was a span of 9 bases. Germline CDR1 SGHDN, CDR2 FVKESK. On this clone: Its target is not known.

Here the sequenced sample was peripheral blood, taken from a patient treated with proton-based radiotherapy. The genes are TRBV14 and TRBJ2-5, with D unclear. The origin of this receptor is an elderly man with esophageal cancer. The CDR3 protein is CASSQMMGTQYF. The CDR3 DNA reads TGTGCCAGCAGCCAGATGATGGGGACCCAGTACTTC.